One and the same sample provided the 30 T cell receptor beta chains below, sequenced in a study of blood T cell repertoires in COVID-19. The repertoire was sequenced with immunoSEQ multiplex PCR; TCRdb's copy has only in-frame clones and lacks some. The repertoire consists of 32,000 or so clones, with 75% to 90% occurring once and the leading ten covering approximately 1.9%. Sample: peripheral blood. The source is a man aged 50-59 years with active or convalescent COVID-19.

V is TRBV11-1 and J is TRBJ2-3, with D unclear. V was shortened by 1 base and J by 0 bases, with 5 bases between the two germline ends. This CDR3 spans 14 amino acids. CDR1 and CDR2 from the germline V gene are SGHAT and FQDESV (reference sequence). The CDR3 region is CASSLDQSTDTQYF. DNA for the CDR3: TGTGCCAGCAGCTTAGATCAGAGCACAGATACGCAGTATTTT.

This clone has only a few counts. This rearrangement joins TRBV2 to TRBJ1-3; TRBD1 might be the D (6 bases). Deletions cut 7 bases from V and 2 bases from J, with 12 bases between. CDR1 is SNHLY, CDR2 FYNNEI, per germline. The CDR3 extends over 14 amino acids. The CDR3 region is CASKQQGPGNTIYF. CDR3 nucleotides: TGTGCCAGCAAACAACAGGGCCCTGGAAACACCATATATTTT. Full variable domain (rest looked up from reference TRBV2 and TRBJ1-3): EPEVTQTPSHQVTQMGQEVILRCVPISNHLYFYWYRQILGQKVEFLVSFYNNEISEKSEIFDDQFSVERPDGSNFTLKIRSTKLEDSAMYFCASKQQGPGNTIYFGEGSWLTVV.

CDR3 sequence (DNA): TGTGCCAGCAGCCATCGGACTAGCGGCCCCTACGAGCAGTACTTC. Its protein product is CASSHRTSGPYEQYF. The chain couples TRBV7-8 to TRBJ2-7; 10 nucleotides line up with TRBD2. J gave up 2 bases and V 5 bases, and 6 bases lay outside the gene matches. CDR1 is SGHVS and CDR2 is FQNEAQ in the germline V gene. The CDR3 extends over 15 amino acids.

Here the CDR3 DNA reads TGTGCCAGCAGCCCACAGGTTGGGGGACTCTATGGCTACACCTTC. Translated, it gives CASSPQVGGLYGYTF. The V and J genes are TRBV7-8 and TRBJ1-2; TRBD1 is a possible D gene (5 bases). Germline CDR1 is SGHVS and CDR2 is FQNEAQ. This CDR3 has 15 residues. V lost 5 bases and J 4 bases, leaving 17 bases between the germline ends.

This chain joins TRBV18 and TRBJ2-3, with 7 bases matching TRBD2. CDR3 length: 15 residues. The germline CDR1 and CDR2 sequences are KGHSH and LQKENI. Unmatched junction bases numbered 10, after V lost 5 bases and J lost 5 bases. The CDR3 DNA follows: TGTGCCAGCTCAACGTCGGCGGGAGTTCTAGATACGCAGTATTTT. It is translated as CASSTSAGVLDTQYF.

This clone was detected a few times. V usage is TRBV5-4 and J usage is TRBJ1-2, with 7 bases aligning to TRBD1. The ends lost 9 bases at V and 0 bases at J; junction bases unmatched: 8. Germline V gives CDR1 SGHNT, CDR2 YYREEE (reference sequence). The CDR3 has 14 amino acids. The CDR3 sequence is CAIGQVRANYGYTF. The CDR3 DNA reads as TGTGCCATAGGACAGGTCCGTGCTAACTATGGCTACACCTTC.

This clone appeared once. J is TRBJ2-7 and V is TRBV7-2; 10 nucleotides align to TRBD2. The CDR3 covers 15 residues. The germline V gene has CDR1 SGHTA and CDR2 FQGNSA. J was trimmed by 4 bases and V by 5 bases; bases with no gene match: 8. CDR3 nucleotide sequence: TGTGCCAGCAGCCTTCGGACTAGCGGACTTTACGAGCAGTACTTC. It yields the protein CASSLRTSGLYEQYF.

The chain employs TRBV7-2 and TRBJ2-4; 9 positions match TRBD1. V was pared by 1 base and J by 7 bases, with 8 bases of the junction left unmatched. Per germline, CDR1 SGHTA and CDR2 FQGNSA. The CDR3 totals 16 residues. The CDR3: CASSLDPPGTGNIQYF. The CDR3 bases are TGTGCCAGCAGCTTAGATCCCCCCGGGACAGGGAACATTCAGTACTTC. Full variable domain (outside the CDR3, taken from reference TRBV7-2 and TRBJ2-4): GAGVSQSPSNKVTEKGKDVELRCDPISGHTALYWYRQSLGQGLEFLIYFQGNSAPDKSGLPSDRFSAERTGGSVSTLTIQRTQQEDSAVYLCASSLDPPGTGNIQYFGAGTRLSVL.

The chain carries TRBV28 and TRBJ1-4; 9 positions agree with TRBD1. CDR3 length: 13 residues. CDR1 MDHEN and CDR2 SYDVKM come from the germline V gene. J gave up 7 bases and V 6 bases, and 3 bases lay outside the gene matches. The CDR3: CASSDRGSEKLFF. CDR3 DNA sequence: TGTGCCAGCAGCGACAGGGGGAGTGAAAAACTGTTTTTT.

This chain uses TRBV6-2 or TRBV6-3 with TRBJ2-3, with a possible D match to TRBD1 (7 bases). Germline lookup yields CDR1 MNHEY and CDR2 SVGEGT. Trimming pared 6 bases from V and 10 bases from J, leaving 20 bases between. This CDR3 is built from 14 residues. This chain's CDR3 is CASSRIQGGRAQYF. The CDR3 nucleotides are TGTGCCAGCAGCCGTATCCAGGGGGGAAGGGCGCAGTATTTT.

This clone was found once. The chain carries TRBV6-5 and TRBJ1-2; a weak D match, TRBD1 (6 bases). Germline assignment: CDR1 MNHEY and CDR2 SVGAGI. The CDR3 loop spans 13 amino acids. The V and J ends lost 6 bases and 3 bases respectively, with 11 bases between them. CDR3 protein: CASSYRGYYGYTF. DNA for the CDR3: TGTGCCAGCAGCTATAGGGGGTACTATGGCTACACCTTC.

V usage is TRBV9 and J usage is TRBJ2-7, with 12 nucleotides matching TRBD2. This CDR3 has 15 amino acids. Germline-derived CDR1 and CDR2 are SGDLS and YYNGEE. V lost 0 bases to trimming and J lost 6 bases; unmatched junction nucleotides: 4. The CDR3, as DNA: TGTGCCAGCAGCGTAGGACTAGCGGGAGAATTCGAGCAGTACTTC. It translates to CASSVGLAGEFEQYF.

This clone was observed a single time. The chain combines TRBV6-5 with TRBJ1-2; a possible D gene is TRBD1 (5 bases). V was shortened by 6 bases and J by 1 base, with 6 bases between the two germline ends. This CDR3 spans 12 amino acids. Germline V gives CDR1 MNHEY, CDR2 SVGAGI. The CDR3 is CASRDNNYGYTF. For the CDR3, the DNA is TGTGCCAGCAGGGACAATAACTATGGCTACACCTTC.

This clone was found once. The genes are TRBV15 and TRBJ2-7, with TRBD1 identical over 9 bases. Germline values: CDR1 LNHNV, CDR2 YYDKDF (reference sequence). V trimming: 5 bases; J trimming: 6 bases; junction bases outside the gene matches: 8. The CDR3 extends over 14 amino acids. CDR3 amino acids: CATSPGQGGSEQYF. In nucleotides, the CDR3 is TGTGCCACCAGCCCGGGACAGGGAGGTTCCGAGCAGTACTTC. Filled out from reference TRBV15 and TRBJ2-7, the complete variable domain reads DAMVIQNPRYQVTQFGKPVTLSCSQTLNHNVMYWYQQKSSQAPKLLFHYYDKDFNNEADTPDNFQSRRPNTSFCFLDIRSPGLGDTAMYLCATSPGQGGSEQYFGPGTRLTVT.

V is TRBV28 and J is TRBJ1-2; D might be TRBD1 (5 bases). Trimming removed 4 bases from V and 3 bases from J, with 12 bases in between. Germline lookup yields CDR1 MDHEN and CDR2 SYDVKM. CDR3 length equals 14 residues. The CDR3 loop reads CASSSEGIYYGYTF. The CDR3 DNA reads as TGTGCCAGCAGTTCGGAGGGGATTTACTATGGCTACACCTTC.

The V call is TRBV6-5, the J call TRBJ2-7; 8 positions match TRBD2. CDR1 MNHEY and CDR2 SVGAGI come from the germline V gene. V lost 4 bases to trimming and J lost 0 bases; unmatched junction nucleotides: 2. The CDR3 runs 14 residues. CDR3 amino acids: CASSSSGFSYEQYF. CDR3 in DNA: TGTGCCAGCAGTTCTAGCGGGTTCTCCTACGAGCAGTACTTC.

The V call is TRBV4-3, the J call TRBJ1-2; possibly TRBD1 for D (6 bases). V shed 0 bases and J shed 8 bases, with 19 bases lying between them. There are 16 residues in the CDR3. Germline CDR1 is LGHNA and CDR2 is YSLEER. The CDR3 sequence: CASSQDLATGPGGYTF. The CDR3 coding sequence is TGCGCCAGCAGCCAAGATCTGGCTACAGGGCCGGGAGGCTACACCTTC.

The chain links TRBV5-1 to TRBJ2-2; 8 nucleotides align to TRBD2. The germline V gene has CDR1 SGHRS and CDR2 YFSETQ. This CDR3 spans 14 amino acids. J gave up 4 bases and V 4 bases, and 3 bases lay outside the gene matches. CDR3 sequence: CASSETSGTGELFF. Here the CDR3 DNA reads TGCGCCAGCAGCGAAACTAGCGGCACCGGGGAGCTGTTTTTT.

The gene calls are TRBV19 and TRBJ2-2, with TRBD2 matching 8 bases. The V segment lost 4 bases and the J segment 1 base; nucleotides outside the gene matches: 5. Germline CDR1 and CDR2: LNHDA and SQIVND (reference sequence). The CDR3 runs 16 residues. Written as DNA, the CDR3 is TGTGCCAGTAGTACCCGGGGGGGGTGGAACACCGGGGAGCTGTTTTTT. Translating gives CASSTRGGWNTGELFF.

The chain recombines TRBV15 with TRBJ1-4, with D maybe TRBD1 (6 bases). V lost 0 bases and J lost 4, with 24 bases in between. This CDR3 has 20 amino acids. Germline-derived CDR1 and CDR2 are LNHNV and YYDKDF (reference sequence). CDR3 loop: CATSRDRGWDIRSHNEKLFF. In DNA form, the CDR3 reads TGTGCCACCAGCAGAGATAGGGGTTGGGACATAAGGAGTCATAATGAAAAACTGTTTTTT. Complete variable domain (other parts from reference TRBV15 and TRBJ1-4): DAMVIQNPRYQVTQFGKPVTLSCSQTLNHNVMYWYQQKSSQAPKLLFHYYDKDFNNEADTPDNFQSRRPNTSFCFLDIRSPGLGDTAMYLCATSRDRGWDIRSHNEKLFFGSGTQLSVL.

This clone was found once. The chain couples TRBV7-9 to TRBJ1-1; tentative D call: TRBD1 (5 bases). Trimming pared 5 bases from V and 2 bases from J, leaving 15 bases between. CDR1 is SEHNR and CDR2 is FQNEAQ in the germline V gene (reference sequence). The CDR3 is 15 residues long. Written as DNA, the CDR3 is TGTGCCAGCAGCGCTATTCAGGGCTTAAACACTGAAGCTTTCTTT. As protein: CASSAIQGLNTEAFF.

This chain connects TRBV10-3 to TRBJ2-7; D not resolved. In germline, CDR1 is ENHRY, CDR2 SYGVKD. Trimming took 6 bases from V and 4 from J, leaving 7 bases between them. This CDR3 is 11 amino acids long. CDR3 in DNA: TGTGCCATCAGCCACAAATACGAGCAGTACTTC. Protein product: CAISHKYEQYF.

This chain links TRBV28 with TRBJ2-5; 14 bases map to TRBD2. The CDR3 length is 18 residues. J lost 3 bases, V lost 5 bases, and 11 bases had no gene match. CDR1 is MDHEN, CDR2 SYDVKM, per germline. Written as DNA, the CDR3 is TGTGCCAGCAGTAAACCGGGACTAGCGGGAGTAAGGGAAGAGACCCAGTACTTC. Translated: CASSKPGLAGVREETQYF.

This clone has just one count. This chain joins TRBV7-2 and TRBJ1-3, with D perhaps matching TRBD1 (5 bases). The germline V and J ends were trimmed by 5 bases and 2 bases, with 10 bases remaining between them. The germline CDR1 and CDR2 sequences are SGHTA and FQGNSA. CDR3 length: 14 amino acids. The CDR3 coding sequence is TGTGCCAGCAGCAACGACAGAGCTGGAAACACCATATATTTT. This gives the protein CASSNDRAGNTIYF.

This chain connects TRBV6-5 to TRBJ1-2; 8 bases map to TRBD1. The CDR3 sequence is 15 residues long. The V gene end was trimmed by 4 bases and the J gene end by 2 bases; junction bases not matched to a gene: 6. Per germline, CDR1 MNHEY and CDR2 SVGAGI. The CDR3 nucleotides are TGTGCCAGCAGTTCTTTCGACAGGGGAAACTATGGCTACACCTTC. It yields the protein CASSSFDRGNYGYTF.

The V and J genes are TRBV28 and TRBJ1-4; D not certain. This CDR3 comprises 13 residues. In germline, CDR1 is MDHEN, CDR2 SYDVKM. Trimming took 8 bases from V and 7 from J, leaving 14 bases between them. The CDR3 DNA reads as TGTGCCAGCGGTAGTTTTTACGGTGAAAAACTGTTTTTT. Protein sequence: CASGSFYGEKLFF.

The J gene is TRBJ1-6, the V gene TRBV5-1; unclear D gene. The CDR3 is 15 residues long. Trimming shortened V by 5 bases and J by 5 bases, and 14 bases separated the two germline ends. Germline values: CDR1 SGHRS, CDR2 YFSETQ. The CDR3 DNA follows: TGCGCCAGCAGTCGGATCCCGGAGGATAATTCACCCCTCCACTTT. Translation gives CASSRIPEDNSPLHF. Based on the CDR3 plus reference TRBV5-1 and TRBJ1-6, the full variable domain is KAGVTQTPRYLIKTRGQQVTLSCSPISGHRSVSWYQQTPGQGLQFLFEYFSETQRNKGNFPGRFSGRQFSNSRSEMNVSTLELGDSALYLCASSRIPEDNSPLHFGNGTRLTVT.

The rearrangement uses TRBV30 and TRBJ2-7, with a weak D call TRBD2 (6 bases). The CDR3 is 16 residues long. The germline V gene encodes CDR1 GTSNPN and CDR2 SVGIG (reference sequence). Deletions cut 3 bases from V and 3 bases from J, with 21 bases between. CDR3 region: CAWSPDLTGVGYEQYF. The CDR3 DNA follows: TGTGCCTGGAGCCCAGACCTGACGGGGGTGGGCTACGAGCAGTACTTC.

The J gene is TRBJ2-5, the V gene TRBV7-3, with D possibly matching TRBD2 (6 bases). The V end was cut by 1 base, the J end by 1 base, with 10 bases between. From germline, CDR1 is SGHTA and CDR2 FQGTGA. This CDR3 is 15 amino acids long. In DNA form, the CDR3 reads TGTGCCAGCAGCTTAATTGCGGGACTCCAAGAGACCCAGTACTTC. Translation: CASSLIAGLQETQYF.

The chain recombines TRBV6-2 or TRBV6-3 with TRBJ2-3, with 11 bases that match TRBD1. Germline trimming cut 6 bases from V and 5 bases from J; bases unmatched to any gene: 10. The CDR3 spans 16 residues. Germline CDR1 MNHEY, CDR2 SVGEGT. The DNA of the CDR3 is TGTGCCAGCAGCCGTCCGGGACAGGGGGTTGTAGATACGCAGTATTTT. It yields the protein CASSRPGQGVVDTQYF.